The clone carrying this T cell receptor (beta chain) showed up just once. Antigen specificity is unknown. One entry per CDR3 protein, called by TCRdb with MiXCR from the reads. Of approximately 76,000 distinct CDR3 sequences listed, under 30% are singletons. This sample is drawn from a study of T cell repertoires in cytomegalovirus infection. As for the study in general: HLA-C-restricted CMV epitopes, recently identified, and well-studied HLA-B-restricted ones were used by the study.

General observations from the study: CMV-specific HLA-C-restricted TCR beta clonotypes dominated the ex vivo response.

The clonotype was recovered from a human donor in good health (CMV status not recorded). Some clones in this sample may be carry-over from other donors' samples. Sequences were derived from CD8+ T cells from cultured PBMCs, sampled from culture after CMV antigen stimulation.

CDR3 residues: CASSPRAEGEKLFF. The CDR3 nucleotides read TGTGCCAGCAGCCCGAGGGCCGAAGGGGAAAAACTGTTTTTT. This chain connects TRBV11-3 to TRBJ1-4, with no clear D. There are 14 residues in the CDR3. The germline V and J ends were trimmed by 5 bases and 8 bases, with 15 bases remaining between them. CDR1 is SGHNT and CDR2 is YENEEA in the germline V gene. Combining the CDR3 with reference TRBV11-3 and TRBJ1-4 gives the whole variable domain EAGVVQSPRYKIIEKKQPVAFWCNPISGHNTLYWYLQNLGQGPELLIRYENEEAVDDSQLPKDRFSAERLKGVDSTLKIQPAELGDSAVYLCASSPRAEGEKLFFGSGTQLSVL.